This entry lists 18 T cell receptor beta chains sequenced from one sample in a study of response to subunit inactivated influenza vaccine. MiXCR, run by TCRdb on the RT-PCR reads, gives a single entry per CDR3 protein. The repertoire consists of about 240,000 distinct CDR3 sequences, with 9% to 15% occurring once and the leading ten covering 7.8%. Sample: non-naive T cells sorted from PBMCs, taken around two weeks before vaccination. These TCRs come from a man aged 45-60 years who received an inactivated influenza vaccine.

This clonotype occurred many times. The chain links TRBV7-2 to TRBJ2-3; D may be TRBD2 (7 bases). In germline, CDR1 is SGHTA, CDR2 FQGNSA. This CDR3 has 14 amino acids. The germline V and J ends were trimmed by 5 bases and 5 bases, with 14 bases remaining between them. The CDR3 spells CASSPQGRGDTQYF. CDR3 in DNA: TGTGCCAGCAGCCCCCAGGGGAGGGGAGATACGCAGTATTTT.

This clonotype has just a few counts. The chain is built from TRBV20-1 and TRBJ2-1; no definite D call. The CDR3 sequence is 15 residues long. Germline values: CDR1 DFQATT, CDR2 SNEGSKA (reference sequence). V gave up 0 bases and J gave up 5 bases, with 14 bases separating them. For the CDR3, the DNA is TGCAGTGCTAGAGATCTAGGGCGGCTTGACAATGAGCAGTTCTTC. This gives the protein CSARDLGRLDNEQFF.

The gene calls are TRBV10-3 and TRBJ1-1, with a weak D call TRBD1 (5 bases). The CDR3 is 13 residues long. V shed 10 bases and J shed 2 bases, with 14 bases lying between them. From germline, CDR1 is ENHRY and CDR2 SYGVKD. CDR3 coding DNA: TGTGCCAGCGCTGGGGGAGGAAACACTGAAGCTTTCTTT. The encoded protein is CASAGGGNTEAFF.

The table lists this clonotype with a few counts. The chain links TRBV7-2 to TRBJ2-3; 8 positions match TRBD1. The CDR3 has 16 amino acids. J gave up 8 bases and V 3 bases, and 13 bases lay outside the gene matches. Germline loops: CDR1 SGHTA, CDR2 FQGNSA. CDR3 nucleotide sequence: TGTGCCAGCAGCTTGGGTCGACAGGGGAATGGCGGTACGCAGTATTTT. Translation gives CASSLGRQGNGGTQYF.

The chain joins TRBV19 to TRBJ1-5, with TRBD1 identical over 9 bases. The length of the CDR3 is 15 residues. The trim removed 8 bases at V and 6 bases at J, leaving 11 bases unmatched. CDR1 and CDR2 (germline): LNHDA, SQIVND (reference sequence). CDR3 coding DNA: TGTGCCAGTCGGGAGACAGGGGGAAGTGGTCAGCCCCAGCATTTT. Translated, it gives CASRETGGSGQPQHF. Supplemented by reference TRBV19 and TRBJ1-5, the full variable domain reads DGGITQSPKYLFRKEGQNVTLSCEQNLNHDAMYWYRQDPGQGLRLIYYSQIVNDFQKGDIAEGYSVSREKKESFPLTVTSAQKNPTAFYLCASRETGGSGQPQHFGDGTRLSIL.

This clonotype turned up a few times. In DNA, the CDR3 is TGCGCCAGCAGCTTGGTTGGGACAACTAGCACAGATACGCAGTATTTT. It yields the protein CASSLVGTTSTDTQYF. The rearrangement uses TRBV5-1 and TRBJ2-3; a weak D match, TRBD1 (6 bases). Germline V lookup: CDR1 SGHRS, CDR2 YFSETQ. Between the trimmed V and J ends, which lost 0 bases and 0 bases, there was a span of 11 bases. This CDR3 contains 16 residues.

This clonotype appeared a few times. The genes are TRBV6-1 and TRBJ2-1; 11 nucleotides align to TRBD1. Losses at the gene ends were 7 bases for V and 10 bases for J; bases not matched to a gene: 9. CDR3 length equals 14 residues. CDR1 and CDR2 (germline): MNHNS, SASEGT. The CDR3 loop reads CASTPGTGGREQFF. The CDR3 DNA follows: TGTGCCAGCACCCCCGGGACAGGGGGTCGGGAGCAGTTCTTC.

This clonotype was recorded many times. V usage is TRBV10-3 and J usage is TRBJ2-3; D uncertain. Germline V gene data show CDR1 as ENHRY and CDR2 as SYGVKD. The CDR3 extends over 16 amino acids. V lost 2 bases to trimming and J lost 4 bases, with 16 bases between them. CDR3 protein: CAISEVLGFLADTQYF. CDR3 DNA sequence: TGTGCCATCAGTGAGGTGCTCGGGTTCCTCGCAGATACGCAGTATTTT.

The V call is TRBV19, the J call TRBJ2-3; either TRBD1 or TRBD2 may fit D (5 bases each). V lost 3 bases and J 0 bases, leaving 10 bases between the germline ends. The CDR3 runs to 15 residues. CDR1 LNHDA and CDR2 SQIVND come from the germline V gene (reference sequence). This chain's CDR3 is CASSMRGTSTDTQYF. Here the CDR3 DNA reads TGTGCCAGTAGTATGAGGGGCACTAGCACAGATACGCAGTATTTT.

The V and J genes are TRBV28 and TRBJ2-5, with 9 bases lining up with TRBD2. J gave up 4 bases and V 3 bases, and 12 bases lay outside the gene matches. Germline V gene lookup returns CDR1 MDHEN and CDR2 SYDVKM. The CDR3 runs to 17 residues. CDR3 sequence: CASSFLEAGGPRETQYF. CDR3 bases: TGTGCCAGCAGTTTTCTGGAGGCGGGAGGGCCCCGAGAGACCCAGTACTTC.

This clonotype came up many times. The chain uses TRBV5-4 and TRBJ1-1, with 9 bases that match TRBD1. Germline V gene data show CDR1 as SGHNT and CDR2 as YYREEE (reference sequence). The CDR3 covers 14 residues. With 4 bases clipped from V and 5 bases from J, the junction kept 6 bases outside the gene matches. The CDR3 loop is CASSPGTGKTEAFF. Here the CDR3 DNA reads TGTGCCAGCAGCCCCGGGACAGGGAAAACTGAAGCTTTCTTT. Using reference TRBV5-4 and TRBJ1-1 for the parts outside the CDR3, the full variable domain is ETGVTQSPTHLIKTRGQQVTLRCSSQSGHNTVSWYQQALGQGPQFIFQYYREEENGRGNFPPRFSGLQFPNYSSELNVNALELDDSALYLCASSPGTGKTEAFFGQGTRLTVV.

The table lists this clonotype with a few counts. The rearrangement links TRBV7-6 to TRBJ2-7; 15 positions match TRBD2. This CDR3 is built from 16 residues. CDR1 is SGHVS and CDR2 is FNYEAQ in the germline V gene. Trimming cost V 5 bases and J 8 bases; bases outside gene matches: 10. CDR3 sequence reads: CASSGRGGLAGGKQYF. In DNA, the CDR3 is TGTGCCAGCAGCGGTAGGGGCGGACTAGCGGGGGGGAAGCAGTACTTC.

Only a few counts were recorded for this clonotype. The rearrangement uses TRBV30 and TRBJ2-3; D might be TRBD1 or TRBD2, each matching 5 bases. The germline V gene has CDR1 GTSNPN and CDR2 SVGIG (reference sequence). The V and J ends lost 0 bases and 6 bases respectively, with 13 bases between them. The CDR3 spans 14 residues. The CDR3 protein is CAWSVNSWGDTQYF. CDR3 DNA: TGTGCCTGGAGTGTAAATTCCTGGGGGGATACGCAGTATTTT.

This clonotype was found many times. The chain links TRBV6-1 to TRBJ2-1, with 13 bases that match TRBD2. Germline CDR1 is MNHNS and CDR2 is SASEGT. V dropped 6 bases and J dropped 8; count of bases not matched to a gene: 7. CDR3 length: 15 amino acids. The CDR3 sequence is CASSWTSGSRDEQFF. CDR3 DNA sequence: TGTGCCAGCAGCTGGACTAGCGGGAGTAGGGATGAGCAGTTCTTC.

V gene TRBV7-9 combines with J gene TRBJ2-1, with D perhaps assigned TRBD1 or TRBD2 (5 bases each). V dropped 3 bases and J dropped 3 bases, with 12 bases sitting between them. The germline gives CDR1 SEHNR, CDR2 FQNEAQ (reference sequence). CDR3 size: 15 residues. DNA for the CDR3: TGTGCCAGCAGCTTGAGGGGAGACTACTACAATGAGCAGTTCTTC. It is translated as CASSLRGDYYNEQFF.

The sample holds a few counts of this clonotype. The V call is TRBV18, the J call TRBJ2-2, with 7 bases lining up with TRBD1. The CDR3 is 15 amino acids. Germline values: CDR1 KGHSH, CDR2 LQKENI. Trimming took 5 bases from V and 6 from J; bases not matched to a gene: 9. As DNA, the CDR3 is TGTGCCAGCTCAACTCGACAGGGATGGGCCGGGGAGCTGTTTTTT. Translated, it gives CASSTRQGWAGELFF.

This clonotype has a handful of counts. The genes are TRBV5-6 and TRBJ2-6; 7 bases are a match to TRBD1. CDR3 length: 18 amino acids. Germline CDR1 reads SGHDT; CDR2 reads YYEEEE. V lost 1 base and J lost 1; bases outside the gene matches: 8. The CDR3 protein is CASSLLAGGGSGANVLTF. CDR3 DNA sequence: TGTGCCAGCAGCTTGCTGGCAGGGGGTGGATCTGGGGCCAACGTCCTGACTTTC.

This clonotype was found a few times. The V and J genes are TRBV5-1 and TRBJ2-1, with TRBD2 as a possible D gene (6 bases). Trimming cost V 4 bases and J 9 bases, with 17 bases left between them. The CDR3 contains 14 residues. Germline CDR1 reads SGHRS; CDR2 reads YFSETQ. The CDR3 loop is CASSPRLGSGEQFF. CDR3 bases: TGCGCCAGCAGCCCCAGACTAGGGAGCGGTGAGCAGTTCTTC. The entire variable domain, with the rest obtained from reference TRBV5-1 and TRBJ2-1, is as follows: KAGVTQTPRYLIKTRGQQVTLSCSPISGHRSVSWYQQTPGQGLQFLFEYFSETQRNKGNFPGRFSGRQFSNSRSEMNVSTLELGDSALYLCASSPRLGSGEQFFGPGTRLTVL.